Below, 3 T cell receptor beta chains from the same sample are listed, as sequenced in a study of early T cells in non-severe SARS-CoV-2 infection. TCRdb used MiXCR to reprocess the 5' RACE reads, holding one entry per CDR3 protein. Of tens of thousands of distinct CDR3 sequences in the sample, 5.5% to 7.5% were seen once. Sequencing used whole blood. The receptors come from an adult who was a healthcare worker with PCR-confirmed SARS-CoV-2 infection or an uninfected control (not recorded which).

This clonotype was recorded at least ten times. The chain is built from TRBV20-1 and TRBJ2-1; D is unclear. The CDR3 loop spans 10 amino acids. Germline V gene data show CDR1 as DFQATT and CDR2 as SNEGSKA (reference sequence). The ends were cut back, 1 base at V and 11 bases at J, with 6 bases in the middle. CDR3 nucleotide sequence: TGCAGTGCTAGAGGTGGAAAGCAGTTCTTC. Translated: CSARGGKQFF.

This clonotype appeared many times. The rearrangement uses TRBV14 and TRBJ2-3; D is perhaps TRBD2 (5 bases). Germline V gene data show CDR1 as SGHDN and CDR2 as FVKESK. The CDR3 runs 15 residues. Trimming shortened V by 2 bases and J by 1 base, and 10 bases separated the two germline ends. The CDR3 DNA sequence: TGTGCCAGCAGCCAAACCACGCGGGGCACAGATACGCAGTATTTT. This codes for CASSQTTRGTDTQYF. Drawing the rest from reference TRBV14 and TRBJ2-3, the complete variable domain is EAGVTQFPSHSVIEKGQTVTLRCDPISGHDNLYWYRRVMGKEIKFLLHFVKESKQDESGMPNNRFLAERTGGTYSTLKVQPAELEDSGVYFCASSQTTRGTDTQYFGPGTRLTVL.

This clonotype was recorded at least ten times. This chain links TRBV5-5 with TRBJ2-2, with TRBD2 as a possible D gene (5 bases). V was pared by 2 bases and J by 0 bases, with 5 bases between. From germline, CDR1 is SGHKS and CDR2 YYEKEE (reference sequence). This CDR3 region has 14 residues. CDR3 in DNA: TGTGCCAGCAGCTTCGGGGCGAACACCGGGGAGCTGTTTTTT. Amino acids: CASSFGANTGELFF.